What follows are 8 T cell receptor beta chains derived from one specimen sequenced in a study of post-analysis software for immune sequencing data. Study-wide findings and caveats: Patients had higher frequencies than controls of roughly five TRBV segments, including TRBV5-6, TRBV5-1 and TRBV20-1.

Unique molecular identifiers featured in each of the TCR beta cDNA libraries. TCRdb redid the calling of the PCR reads with MiXCR, one entry per CDR3 protein. The sample has hundreds of thousands of distinct CDR3 sequences, approximately 53% seen once. These receptors' targets are unknown. Source material: blood. The receptors shown here come from a girl aged 5-17 years with multiple sclerosis.

The V and J genes are TRBV5-1 and TRBJ2-7; the match to TRBD2 covers 7 bases. With 0 bases clipped from V and 3 bases from J, the junction kept 3 bases outside the gene matches. This CDR3 has 14 residues. Germline lookup yields CDR1 SGHRS and CDR2 YFSETQ. The CDR3 sequence: CASSLERGDYEQYF. The CDR3 DNA is TGCGCCAGCAGCTTGGAACGGGGGGACTACGAGCAGTACTTC.

V usage is TRBV3-1 and J usage is TRBJ2-7, with 7 bases identical to TRBD1. Germline trimming cut 5 bases from V and 1 base from J; bases unmatched to any gene: 8. This CDR3 has 15 residues. In germline, CDR1 is LGHDT, CDR2 YNNKEL (reference sequence). Here the CDR3 DNA reads TGTGCCAGCAGCTTGGGACAGTTAGGGTCCTACGAGCAGTACTTC. Residues: CASSLGQLGSYEQYF.

The chain employs TRBV5-1 and TRBJ2-1; 9 bases are a match to TRBD2. V lost 3 bases and J lost 7; bases outside the gene matches: 11. Germline lookup yields CDR1 SGHRS and CDR2 YFSETQ. CDR3 length: 16 residues. The CDR3 region has the DNA TGCGCCAGCAGCTCCGGAGCGGGAGGTCATGCGAATGAGCAGTTCTTC. It translates to CASSSGAGGHANEQFF.

This clonotype was observed a handful of times. The genes are TRBV12-3 or TRBV12-4 and TRBJ2-3; possibly TRBD1 for D (7 bases). CDR3 length: 15 amino acids. Trimming left V 6 bases short and J 4 bases short, with 17 bases between. CDR3: CASSQTQGGADTQYF. In DNA form, the CDR3 reads TGTGCCAGCAGCCAAACGCAGGGGGGCGCAGATACGCAGTATTTT.

This sequence joins TRBV5-1 and TRBJ2-1; 9 bases are shared with TRBD2. V was pared by 4 bases and J by 7 bases, with 9 bases of the junction left unmatched. This CDR3 is built from 15 residues. From germline, CDR1 is SGHRS and CDR2 YFSETQ. The CDR3: CASSQSGGSGNEQFF. The CDR3 nucleotides read TGCGCCAGCAGCCAAAGCGGGGGGTCCGGGAATGAGCAGTTCTTC.

This clonotype was seen a single time. This sequence joins TRBV12-3 or TRBV12-4 and TRBJ1-5; D is undetermined. V was clipped by 2 bases and J by 4 bases, with 6 bases between them. This CDR3 region has 13 residues. The CDR3 is CASSLSNNQPQHF. Here the CDR3 DNA reads TGTGCCAGCAGTTTATCCAATAATCAGCCCCAGCATTTT.

The chain employs TRBV20-1 and TRBJ2-4, with TRBD2 identical over 14 bases. Matching the DNA end better, TRBJ2-7 makes the J call doubtful. CDR1 DFQATT and CDR2 SNEGSKA come from the germline V gene (reference sequence). The CDR3 length is 15 residues. The CDR3: CSASGTSGGLYEQYF. The CDR3 region has the DNA TGCAGTGCTTCCGGGACTAGCGGGGGACTTTACGAGCAGTACTTC.

This sequence joins TRBV7-3 and TRBJ2-7; unclear D gene. Germline CDR1 reads SGHTA; CDR2 reads FQGTGA. V lost 2 bases and J lost 6, with 11 bases in between. The CDR3 totals 13 residues. The CDR3: CASSLEALSEQYF. The CDR3 DNA sequence: TGTGCCAGCAGCTTAGAAGCTCTATCCGAGCAGTACTTC. The full variable domain, completed using reference TRBV7-3 and TRBJ2-7, is GAGVSQTPSNKVTEKGKYVELRCDPISGHTALYWYRQSLGQGPEFLIYFQGTGAADDSGLPNDRFFAVRPEGSVSTLKIQRTERGDSAVYLCASSLEALSEQYFGPGTRLTVT.